This T cell receptor beta chain was identified during a study of OX40 agonist ivuxolimab in advanced cancers. Looking at the study overall: With a range of roughly 20 to 90, age averaged approximately 54 years, and around 83% were male.

Comment on this clone: The antigen is unknown.

V lost 6 bases to trimming and J lost 3 bases; unmatched junction nucleotides: 2. The germline gives CDR1 LNHDA, CDR2 SQIVND (reference sequence). The CDR3 spans 13 residues. Measured with immunoSEQ multiplex PCR; TCRdb has only the in-frame clones, and not every one. The data show tens of thousands of clones, with 79% seen just once and roughly 25% held by the top ten. General study findings and limits: Dose levels from 0.1 to 3.0 mg/kg saw CD4+ and CD8+ blood T cells expand clonally by week 6. Expanded clones were, on average, more numerous in CD8+ T cells than in CD4+.

This material consisted of CD4+ or CD8+ T cells sorted from blood, taken in a trial of the OX40 agonist ivuxolimab. The chain links TRBV19 to TRBJ1-1; TRBD1 agrees at 9 bases. This TCR came from an adult with an advanced solid tumor such as melanoma, head and neck, liver or kidney cancer. The CDR3, as DNA: TGTGCCAGTAGGGACAGGGGCGACACTGAAGCTTTCTTT. Its translation: CASRDRGDTEAFF.